This T cell receptor beta chain originates from a study of blood T cell repertoires in COVID-19. At the level of the study: Sources were T cells, B-cell-depleted T cells, or PBMCs; the material itself was cDNA or gDNA.

V trimming: 8 bases; J trimming: 0 bases; junction bases outside the gene matches: 4. Germline values: CDR1 MNHEY, CDR2 SMNVEV (reference sequence). This CDR3 contains 14 residues. Only in-frame clones appear in the TCRdb table, and some are missing; sequencing was by immunoSEQ multiplex PCR. Of around 190,000 clones listed, 86% are singletons. This TCR was sampled from a man in his forties with acute COVID-19. The sequencing sample was made of PBMCs or T cells enriched from blood (not recorded which). V and J are TRBV27 and TRBJ1-5; 7 bases are shared with TRBD1. The CDR3 DNA sequence: TGTGCCAGCGGGGGGACAGTTAGCAATCAGCCCCAGCATTTT. Amino acids: CASGGTVSNQPQHF.